These 32 T cell receptor beta chains were all obtained from the same sample, sequenced in a study of T cells after yellow fever vaccination. Each CDR3 protein gets one entry after TCRdb re-called the 5' RACE reads with MiXCR. The profile shows some 96,000 distinct CDR3 sequences, over 8% of them singletons. Sample: CD8+ T cells not binding an NS4B(214-222) dextramer, sorted from PBMCs, taken less than 18 days after the first yellow fever vaccination. These receptor sequences come from a man aged 18 to 29 who received the YFV17D yellow fever vaccine.

This chain uses TRBV9 with TRBJ1-3; no reliable D call. V lost 4 bases and J 0 bases, leaving 11 bases between the germline ends. Germline CDR1 is SGDLS and CDR2 is YYNGEE. CDR3 length: 15 residues. The CDR3 DNA is TGTGCCAGCAGCCGTGTGCGGGACTCTGGAAACACCATATATTTT. It codes for CASSRVRDSGNTIYF.

The chain links TRBV5-1 to TRBJ2-2, with 7 positions matching TRBD1. Germline CDR1 SGHRS, CDR2 YFSETQ. The CDR3 consists of 14 residues. The V segment lost 4 bases and the J segment 3 bases; nucleotides outside the gene matches: 3. In DNA, the CDR3 is TGCGCCAGCAGCCCGGGGACAGACACCGGGGAGCTGTTTTTT. Translating gives CASSPGTDTGELFF.

The chain joins TRBV13 to TRBJ2-2; D uncertain. V shed 0 bases and J shed 7 bases, with 21 bases lying between them. This CDR3 is built from 18 residues. Germline CDR1 reads PRHDT; CDR2 reads FYEKMQ (reference sequence). CDR3 bases: TGTGCCAGCAGCTTAGGGCCCCTCGGGTTTCAAGGAAGCGGGGAGCTGTTTTTT. This translates into CASSLGPLGFQGSGELFF.

This clonotype has at least ten counts. V is TRBV3-1 and J is TRBJ2-7; D call uncertain. The CDR3 length is 14 residues. Germline loops: CDR1 LGHDT, CDR2 YNNKEL (reference sequence). V was pared by 0 bases and J by 2 bases, with 8 bases between. The CDR3 reads CASSQERTPYEQYV. The CDR3, as DNA: TGTGCCAGCAGCCAAGAAAGAACCCCCTACGAGCAGTACGTC.

This clonotype showed up just a few times. This chain links TRBV3-1 with TRBJ2-5; 11 positions match TRBD2. This CDR3 region has 15 residues. J was trimmed by 3 bases and V by 3 bases; bases with no gene match: 3. From germline, CDR1 is LGHDT and CDR2 YNNKEL (reference sequence). CDR3 residues: CASSHLLAGEETQYF. CDR3 in DNA: TGTGCCAGCAGCCACCTACTAGCGGGAGAAGAGACCCAGTACTTC.

This chain connects TRBV12-3 or TRBV12-4 to TRBJ1-2; no clear D. V lost 5 bases, J lost 8 bases, and 9 bases lay in between. The CDR3 totals 11 residues. CDR3 sequence reads: CASSTGNGYTF. CDR3 in DNA: TGTGCCAGCAGTACCGGGAACGGCTACACCTTC.

The rearrangement uses TRBV27 and TRBJ2-1; 8 bases align to TRBD1. The CDR3 extends over 15 amino acids. J gave up 2 bases and V 4 bases, and 4 bases lay outside the gene matches. Germline values: CDR1 MNHEY, CDR2 SMNVEV (reference sequence). The CDR3 DNA reads as TGTGCCAGCAGTTCCGACAGGGGAACCTACAATGAGCAGTTCTTC. As protein: CASSSDRGTYNEQFF.

This rearrangement joins TRBV6-5 to TRBJ2-3, with a tentative D call TRBD1 (5 bases). The CDR3 has 16 residues. Germline CDR1 reads MNHEY; CDR2 reads SVGAGI. V was cut by 6 bases and J by 3 bases, with 19 bases left in between. The CDR3 region has the DNA TGTGCCAGCAGCCAAGGGGTATGGACCAAAACAGATACGCAGTATTTT. Residues: CASSQGVWTKTDTQYF.

There are many counts of this clonotype. This chain joins TRBV7-9 and TRBJ2-7, with D perhaps matching TRBD1 (5 bases). Germline values: CDR1 SEHNR, CDR2 FQNEAQ (reference sequence). The V end was cut by 5 bases, the J end by 6 bases, with 11 bases between. The CDR3 loop spans 12 amino acids. DNA of the CDR3: TGTGCCAGCAGCGCCGACAGATCCGAGCAGTACGTC. Its protein is CASSADRSEQYV.

This clonotype was found many times. The V call is TRBV3-1, the J call TRBJ2-2; the D is unclear. This CDR3 spans 16 amino acids. From germline, CDR1 is LGHDT and CDR2 YNNKEL (reference sequence). V gave up 0 bases and J gave up 0 bases, with 8 bases separating them. The CDR3: CASSQDGRANTGELFF. CDR3 bases: TGTGCCAGCAGCCAAGATGGCCGGGCGAACACCGGGGAGCTGTTTTTT.

This sequence joins TRBV7-2 and TRBJ2-1, with no clear D. V gave up 6 bases and J gave up 3 bases, with 9 bases separating them. Germline CDR1 and CDR2: SGHTA and FQGNSA. CDR3 length equals 13 residues. The DNA for the CDR3 is TGTGCCAGCAGTTACGACCTCTACAATGAGCAGTTCTTC. It is translated as CASSYDLYNEQFF.

The table lists this clonotype with a few counts. The CDR3 spells CASSYGGARTEAFF. In nucleotides, the CDR3 is TGTGCCAGCAGTTATGGTGGTGCCCGGACTGAAGCTTTCTTT. The chain uses TRBV6-5 and TRBJ1-1; D uncertain. V lost 3 bases and J 5 bases, leaving 13 bases between the germline ends. This CDR3 is 14 amino acids long. Germline values: CDR1 MNHEY, CDR2 SVGAGI.

This clonotype was seen only a few times. The chain combines TRBV9 with TRBJ2-1; D tentatively reads TRBD1 or TRBD2 (5 bases each). V lost 0 bases, J lost 8 bases, and 24 bases lay in between. Per the germline V gene, CDR1 is SGDLS and CDR2 is YYNGEE. The CDR3 is made up of 18 amino acids. CDR3 in amino acids: CASSVDAARGLNSDEQFF. The CDR3 DNA reads as TGTGCCAGCAGCGTAGACGCGGCGAGGGGCCTGAACAGCGATGAGCAGTTCTTC. Complete variable domain (other parts from reference TRBV9 and TRBJ2-1): DSGVTQTPKHLITATGQRVTLRCSPRSGDLSVYWYQQSLDQGLQFLIQYYNGEERAKGNILERFSAQQFPDLHSELNLSSLELGDSALYFCASSVDAARGLNSDEQFFGPGTRLTVL.

This clonotype was seen repeatedly, ten times or more. This chain connects TRBV6-5 to TRBJ1-1; the D is unclear. V was clipped by 0 bases and J by 1 base, with 6 bases between them. CDR3 length: 14 residues. CDR1 MNHEY and CDR2 SVGAGI come from the germline V gene. The CDR3 spells CASSYSGGNTEAFF. CDR3 DNA: TGTGCCAGCAGTTACTCTGGAGGGAACACTGAAGCTTTCTTT.

The chain joins TRBV16 to TRBJ1-5; 8 bases match TRBD1. V lost 1 base, J lost 1 base, and 6 bases stayed unmatched. Germline CDR1 is KGHSY and CDR2 is FQNENV. This CDR3 region has 17 residues. The CDR3 coding sequence is TGTGCCAGCAGCCAATTACCGGACAGGGAAAGCAATCAGCCCCAGCATTTT. It encodes CASSQLPDRESNQPQHF.

This clonotype has just a few counts. The chain joins TRBV7-9 to TRBJ2-3, with 11 nucleotides matching TRBD2. CDR1 is SEHNR and CDR2 is FQNEAQ in the germline V gene (reference sequence). This CDR3 contains 17 residues. The junction had 12 bases not matched to a gene; V was cut back by 5 bases and J by 5 bases. CDR3 region: CASSLPPGLAVEDTQYF. CDR3 coding DNA: TGTGCCAGCAGCCTTCCCCCGGGACTAGCGGTAGAAGATACGCAGTATTTT.

This clonotype was picked up a small number of times. This chain joins TRBV15 and TRBJ2-1; D possibly uses TRBD1 or TRBD2 (5 bases each). This CDR3 region has 17 residues. Trimming removed 0 bases from V and 6 bases from J, with 18 bases in between. CDR1 is LNHNV and CDR2 is YYDKDF in the germline V gene (reference sequence). The CDR3 nucleotides are TGTGCCACCAGCAGAGATCATAACGCCTGGGGGTTCAATGAGCAGTTCTTC. This encodes CATSRDHNAWGFNEQFF.

The V call is TRBV27, the J call TRBJ1-2; D ambiguous. This CDR3 is 13 amino acids long. The V gene's germline CDR1 is MNHEY and CDR2 SMNVEV (reference sequence). V shed 6 bases and J shed 2 bases, with 10 bases lying between them. DNA for the CDR3: TGTGCCAGCAGCTGGACCGTGAACTATGGCTACACCTTC. Amino acid sequence: CASSWTVNYGYTF.

This clonotype was detected a few times. V usage is TRBV11-2 and J usage is TRBJ2-5; 8 bases are shared with TRBD2. The CDR3 is 15 residues long. With V trimmed by 5 bases and J by 3 bases, 8 bases remained unmatched. Germline V lookup: CDR1 SGHAT, CDR2 FQNNGV. Written as DNA, the CDR3 is TGTGCCAGCAGCCGTCGTAGCGGGGCGAAAGAGACCCAGTACTTC. It is translated as CASSRRSGAKETQYF.

This clonotype occurred a few times. The chain joins TRBV6-5 to TRBJ2-2; D unclear. The CDR3 loop spans 16 amino acids. V lost 4 bases and J lost 0, with 12 bases in between. Germline V gene sequence: CDR1 MNHEY, CDR2 SVGAGI. CDR3 amino acids: CASSSFDDANTGELFF. In DNA form, the CDR3 reads TGTGCCAGCAGTTCCTTTGACGATGCGAACACCGGGGAGCTGTTTTTT.

This clonotype has ten or more counts. The V and J genes are TRBV6-5 and TRBJ1-1; perhaps TRBD1 as D (5 bases). V was clipped by 0 bases and J by 0 bases, with 8 bases between them. The CDR3 spans 15 residues. Germline CDR1 and CDR2: MNHEY and SVGAGI. The CDR3, as DNA: TGTGCCAGCAGTTACTCGAGGGGATTGAACACTGAAGCTTTCTTT. The encoded protein is CASSYSRGLNTEAFF.

In this sample, this clonotype turned up a few times. The chain recombines TRBV4-1 with TRBJ2-5, with 9 bases aligning to TRBD2. V lost 3 bases and J lost 3; bases outside the gene matches: 5. The CDR3 extends over 15 amino acids. The germline gives CDR1 MGHRA, CDR2 YSYEKL. The DNA of the CDR3 is TGCGCCAGCAGCCAGTACGAGCGGGGGGAAGAGACCCAGTACTTC. Protein sequence: CASSQYERGEETQYF.

The CDR3 protein is CASSPGLAGFTDTQYF. The CDR3 DNA sequence: TGTGCCAGCAGCCCAGGACTAGCGGGGTTCACAGATACGCAGTATTTT. The chain couples TRBV3-1 to TRBJ2-3; 12 bases map to TRBD2. CDR1 is LGHDT and CDR2 is YNNKEL in the germline V gene (reference sequence). The CDR3 extends over 16 amino acids. The V segment lost 4 bases and the J segment 2 bases; nucleotides outside the gene matches: 4.

In this sample, this clonotype turned up a few times. V gene TRBV9 combines with J gene TRBJ1-3; D unclear. This CDR3 has 13 amino acids. Germline assignment: CDR1 SGDLS and CDR2 YYNGEE. The ends were cut back, 0 bases at V and 15 bases at J, with 16 bases in the middle. This chain's CDR3 is CASSVAGPRERYF. The DNA of the CDR3 is TGTGCCAGCAGCGTAGCTGGACCAAGGGAACGATATTTT.

This clonotype appeared a few times. The chain carries TRBV6-1 and TRBJ2-7; 9 positions match TRBD1. Germline CDR1 reads MNHNS; CDR2 reads SASEGT. The CDR3 is 13 residues long. V shed 6 bases and J 5 bases; nucleotides not matched to a gene: 5. The CDR3 DNA reads TGTGCCAGCAGCCGCGGGACAGGGCACGAGCAGTACGTC. Translated: CASSRGTGHEQYV.

This clonotype was seen more than once but under ten times. The V call is TRBV7-9, the J call TRBJ2-7, with 7 bases lining up with TRBD1. The germline V gene encodes CDR1 SEHNR and CDR2 FQNEAQ (reference sequence). After removal of 4 bases from V and 7 bases from J, the junction contained 7 bases not matched to a gene. This CDR3 is built from 13 residues. Here the CDR3 reads CASSSETGKEQYF. In DNA, the CDR3 is TGTGCCAGCAGCTCCGAGACAGGGAAAGAGCAGTACTTC.

The CDR3 region has the DNA TGTGCCAGTAGTATAGCTTTAACATGGGATGAGCAGTTCTTC. Translating it yields CASSIALTWDEQFF. The chain uses TRBV19 and TRBJ2-1, with unresolved D. CDR1 LNHDA and CDR2 SQIVND come from the germline V gene (reference sequence). The V gene lost 1 base and the J gene lost 8 bases, with 12 bases spanning the gap. The CDR3 runs 14 residues.

The gene calls are TRBV19 and TRBJ2-1; D is undetermined. CDR1 LNHDA and CDR2 SQIVND come from the germline V gene (reference sequence). The V end lost 2 bases, the J end lost 4 bases, and 12 bases lay between the germline ends. The CDR3 spans 15 residues. In DNA form, the CDR3 reads TGTGCCAGTAGTATAACCTCTTATACTTACAATGAGCAGTTCTTC. Its protein is CASSITSYTYNEQFF. Together with reference TRBV19 and TRBJ2-1, the CDR3 gives the full variable domain: DGGITQSPKYLFRKEGQNVTLSCEQNLNHDAMYWYRQDPGQGLRLIYYSQIVNDFQKGDIAEGYSVSREKKESFPLTVTSAQKNPTAFYLCASSITSYTYNEQFFGPGTRLTVL.

In this sample, this clonotype turned up many times. V is TRBV10-3 and J is TRBJ2-3; weak D call: TRBD1 (6 bases). Germline-derived CDR1 and CDR2 are ENHRY and SYGVKD. The V end was cut by 7 bases, the J end by 5 bases, with 31 bases between. The CDR3 sequence is 19 residues long. CDR3 bases: TGTGCCATCATCGACGCCACATCCGACAGGAGAAGAGGCCTAGATACGCAGTATTTT. Translating it yields CAIIDATSDRRRGLDTQYF.

This clonotype was picked up a small number of times. This chain links TRBV24-1 with TRBJ1-5; no definite D call. V was cut by 5 bases and J by 3 bases, with 16 bases left in between. The CDR3 totals 16 residues. CDR1 is KGHDR, CDR2 SFDVKD, per germline. CDR3 in amino acids: CATSGSVSRFNQPQHF. The CDR3 DNA reads TGTGCCACCAGTGGGTCAGTCAGTCGCTTCAATCAGCCCCAGCATTTT.

The chain couples TRBV6-2 or TRBV6-3 to TRBJ1-2; D gene uncertain. CDR1 is MNHEY and CDR2 is SVGEGT in the germline V gene. Trimming shortened V by 2 bases and J by 5 bases, and 12 bases separated the two germline ends. The CDR3 consists of 14 residues. For the CDR3, the DNA is TGTGCCAGCAGTTACCGAATGGAAAATTATGGCTACACCTTC. Translated: CASSYRMENYGYTF.

In regard to this clonotype: A read error may account for a junction end that differs from germline. CDR3 DNA: TGCTGTGCTAGAGATGGGGGACTGGCTGGGAAAGAGACCCAGTACTTC. It codes for CCARDGGLAGKETQYF. The chain carries TRBV20-1 and TRBJ2-5; maybe TRBD2 (6 bases). The CDR3 length is 16 residues. Germline V gene lookup returns CDR1 DFQATT and CDR2 SNEGSKA (reference sequence).